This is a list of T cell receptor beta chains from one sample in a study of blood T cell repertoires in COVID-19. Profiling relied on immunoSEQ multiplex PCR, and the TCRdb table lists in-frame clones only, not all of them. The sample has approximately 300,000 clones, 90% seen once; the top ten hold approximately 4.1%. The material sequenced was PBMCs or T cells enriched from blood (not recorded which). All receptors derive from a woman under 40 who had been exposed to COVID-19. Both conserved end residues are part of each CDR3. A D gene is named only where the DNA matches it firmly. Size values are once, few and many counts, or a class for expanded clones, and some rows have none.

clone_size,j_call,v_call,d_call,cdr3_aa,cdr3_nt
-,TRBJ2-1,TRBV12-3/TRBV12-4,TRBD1,CASLGQGHNEQFF,TGTGCCAGCTTAGGACAGGGACACAATGAGCAGTTCTTC
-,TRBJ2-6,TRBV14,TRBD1,CASRTGQGFGANVLTF,TGTGCCAGCAGAACGGGACAGGGCTTCGGGGCCAACGTCCTGACTTTC
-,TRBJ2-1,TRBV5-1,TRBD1,CASSLTGQGQNEQFF,TGCGCCAGCAGCCTGACGGGACAGGGGCAAAATGAGCAGTTCTTC
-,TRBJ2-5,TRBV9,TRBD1,CASSVGFGQGTGETQYF,TGTGCCAGCAGCGTGGGGTTCGGACAGGGCACCGGGGAGACCCAGTACTTC
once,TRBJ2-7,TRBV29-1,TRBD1,CSVESTGTGGNEQYF,TGCAGCGTTGAGAGTACCGGGACAGGGGGCAACGAGCAGTACTTC
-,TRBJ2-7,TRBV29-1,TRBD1,CSVGGQGADYGQYF,TGCAGCGTTGGAGGACAGGGGGCTGACTACGGGCAGTACTTC
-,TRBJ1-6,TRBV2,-,CASMLESPLHF,TGTGCCAGCATGTTGGAGTCACCCCTCCACTTT
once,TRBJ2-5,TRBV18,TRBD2,CASSRPAGDPYQETQYF,TGTGCCAGCTCACGCCCAGCGGGGGACCCGTACCAAGAGACCCAGTACTTC
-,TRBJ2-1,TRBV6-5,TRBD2,CASSPSGGDNEQFF,TGTGCCAGCAGTCCTAGCGGGGGGGACAATGAGCAGTTCTTC
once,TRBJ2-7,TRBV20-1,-,CSASSQGLAEQYF,TGCAGTGCTAGTAGCCAGGGTTTGGCCGAGCAGTACTTC
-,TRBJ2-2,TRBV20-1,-,CSASPPDYQGDTGELFF,TGCAGTGCTAGTCCCCCGGACTACCAGGGGGACACCGGGGAGCTGTTTTTT
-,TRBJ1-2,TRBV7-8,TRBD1,CASSDGQGADGYTF,TGTGCCAGCAGCGACGGACAGGGGGCGGATGGCTACACCTTC